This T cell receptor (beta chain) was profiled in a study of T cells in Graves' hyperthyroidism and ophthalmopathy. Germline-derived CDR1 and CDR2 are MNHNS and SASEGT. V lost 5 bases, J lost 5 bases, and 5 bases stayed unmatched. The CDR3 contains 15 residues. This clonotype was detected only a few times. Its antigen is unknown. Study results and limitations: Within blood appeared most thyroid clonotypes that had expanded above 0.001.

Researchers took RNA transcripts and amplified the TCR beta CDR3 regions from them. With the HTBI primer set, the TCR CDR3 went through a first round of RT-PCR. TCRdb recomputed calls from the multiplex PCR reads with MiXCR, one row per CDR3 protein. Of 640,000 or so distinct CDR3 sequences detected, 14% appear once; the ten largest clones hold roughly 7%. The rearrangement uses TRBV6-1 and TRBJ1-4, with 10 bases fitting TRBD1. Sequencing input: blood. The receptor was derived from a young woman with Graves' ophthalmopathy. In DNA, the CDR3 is TGTGCCAGCAGTAACCCGGGACAGGGGAATGAAAAACTGTTTTTT. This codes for CASSNPGQGNEKLFF.